This passage covers 29 T cell receptor beta chains from one sample sequenced in a study of vaccination effects on CD4 cells after COVID-19. Assay: immunoSEQ multiplex PCR; the TCRdb copy retains only in-frame clones and omits some. The data contain roughly 73,000 clones, roughly 73% of them singletons. Their target antigens are unknown. CD4+ T cells specific for antigen were expanded with viral peptide pools by the ViraFEST assay before sequencing. It was after nine to eleven days of culture that CD4+ T cells were isolated. SARS-CoV-2 infection was confirmed by PCR in the person between March and December 2020. The sample here was CD4+ T cells from PBMCs cultured with HIV peptides, taken before COVID-19 vaccination. Subset denoted: HIV-1 Nef peptide pool negative control/reference culture. These receptor sequences come from a human donor who had a prior SARS-CoV-2 infection.

The V and J genes are TRBV28 and TRBJ1-5; D may be TRBD1 (5 bases). The CDR3 is 14 amino acids. V lost 7 bases, J lost 6 bases, and 16 bases lay in between. Germline V CDR1 and CDR2: MDHEN, SYDVKM. The CDR3 here is CASITPGDAQPQHF. DNA of the CDR3: TGTGCCAGCATAACCCCGGGGGATGCTCAGCCCCAGCATTTT. The whole variable domain, remainder taken from reference TRBV28 and TRBJ1-5, is DVKVTQSSRYLVKRTGEKVFLECVQDMDHENMFWYRQDPGLGLRLIYFSYDVKMKEKGDIPEGYSVSREKKERFSLILESASTNQTSMYLCASITPGDAQPQHFGDGTRLSIL.

The chain joins TRBV2 to TRBJ1-2; D possibly corresponds to TRBD1 (5 bases). Germline V gives CDR1 SNHLY, CDR2 FYNNEI. Trimming cost V 5 bases and J 7 bases, with 20 bases left between them. The CDR3 loop spans 15 amino acids. CDR3 residues: CASSFTGTLTPGYTF. CDR3 bases: TGTGCCAGCAGTTTTACCGGGACGTTAACTCCTGGCTACACCTTC.

The V and J genes are TRBV4-1 and TRBJ1-4, with D uncertain. V shed 3 bases and J shed 7 bases, with 18 bases lying between them. Germline assignment: CDR1 MGHRA and CDR2 YSYEKL. The CDR3 extends over 16 amino acids. The CDR3 loop is CASSHPEWQVGEKLFF. CDR3 DNA: TGCGCCAGCAGCCACCCCGAGTGGCAGGTTGGTGAAAAACTGTTTTTT.

V and J are TRBV7-9 and TRBJ1-4; TRBD1 aligns across 8 bases. This CDR3 has 14 amino acids. Germline V gene data show CDR1 as SEHNR and CDR2 as FQNEAQ (reference sequence). V shed 4 bases and J 8 bases; nucleotides not matched to a gene: 6. The CDR3 reads CASSYDRGGEKLFF. CDR3 DNA: TGTGCCAGCAGCTATGACAGGGGTGGGGAAAAACTGTTTTTT.

This chain joins TRBV7-3 and TRBJ2-2; D is possibly TRBD2 (5 bases). This CDR3 is 17 amino acids long. The V gene's germline CDR1 is SGHTA and CDR2 FQGTGA. Between the trimmed V and J ends, which lost 5 bases and 6 bases, there was a span of 22 bases. The CDR3 reads CASSPKKTSTGPGELFF. CDR3 sequence (DNA): TGTGCCAGCAGCCCAAAAAAAACTAGTACCGGGCCCGGGGAGCTGTTTTTT.

This clone has a single count. This chain links TRBV6-4 with TRBJ2-3; D might be TRBD1 or TRBD2, each matching 6 bases. The CDR3 totals 14 residues. Germline CDR1 MRHNA, CDR2 SNTAGT. V was cut by 3 bases and J by 6 bases, with 13 bases left in between. The CDR3 DNA follows: TGTGCCAGCAGTGAACGAAGGGGGGATGATACGCAGTATTTT. Its protein product is CASSERRGDDTQYF.

The chain has TRBV9 and TRBJ2-1, with 7 bases that match TRBD1. From germline, CDR1 is SGDLS and CDR2 YYNGEE. Losses at the gene ends were 4 bases for V and 2 bases for J; bases not matched to a gene: 3. This CDR3 comprises 14 residues. The CDR3 reads CASSSGQTYNEQFF. As DNA, the CDR3 is TGTGCCAGCAGCTCGGGACAGACCTACAATGAGCAGTTCTTC. Based on the CDR3 plus reference TRBV9 and TRBJ2-1, the full variable domain is DSGVTQTPKHLITATGQRVTLRCSPRSGDLSVYWYQQSLDQGLQFLIQYYNGEERAKGNILERFSAQQFPDLHSELNLSSLELGDSALYFCASSSGQTYNEQFFGPGTRLTVL.

The chain is built from TRBV24-1 and TRBJ2-7; D gene ambiguous. This CDR3 region has 12 residues. V dropped 4 bases and J dropped 6 bases, with 9 bases sitting between them. CDR1 is KGHDR, CDR2 SFDVKD, per germline. The CDR3 sequence: CATSERTGEQYF. The CDR3 nucleotides are TGTGCCACCAGTGAAAGGACCGGCGAGCAGTACTTC.

The chain combines TRBV7-8 with TRBJ1-3; D perhaps matches TRBD1 (5 bases). CDR3 size: 16 residues. Germline lookup yields CDR1 SGHVS and CDR2 FQNEAQ. V dropped 5 bases and J dropped 2 bases, with 16 bases sitting between them. CDR3 DNA sequence: TGTGCCAGCAGCCGAGGAGGGGTCGGCACTGGAAACACCATATATTTT. This codes for CASSRGGVGTGNTIYF.

V is TRBV11-2 and J is TRBJ2-7, with D perhaps TRBD1 (5 bases). V lost 0 bases, J lost 1 base, and 10 bases lay in between. There are 15 residues in the CDR3. Per germline, CDR1 SGHAT and CDR2 FQNNGV. CDR3 protein: CASSLDWGASYEQYF. CDR3 nucleotides: TGTGCCAGCAGCTTAGATTGGGGCGCGTCCTACGAGCAGTACTTC. The complete variable domain, with remaining parts taken from reference TRBV11-2 and TRBJ2-7, reads EAGVAQSPRYKIIEKRQSVAFWCNPISGHATLYWYQQILGQGPKLLIQFQNNGVVDDSQLPKDRFSAERLKGVDSTLKIQPAKLEDSAVYLCASSLDWGASYEQYFGPGTRLTVT.

This clone was found once. J is TRBJ2-3 and V is TRBV1; the DNA was not compared with TRBD2, the D call given in the table. TRBV1 is termed a pseudogene. This CDR3 region has 19 residues. The CDR3 region is CTSSHSGGAIRIGTDTQYF. The DNA for the CDR3 is TGCACCAGCAGCCATAGCGGGGGGGCCATTCGTATAGGCACAGATACGCAGTATTTT.

The CDR3 nucleotides read TGCGCCAGCAGCTACTCATCAGGGGGGAGATACAATGAGCAGTTCTTC. As protein: CASSYSSGGRYNEQFF. The rearrangement uses TRBV5-1 and TRBJ2-1; TRBD1 might be the D (7 bases). Germline V lookup: CDR1 SGHRS, CDR2 YFSETQ. Deletions cut 3 bases from V and 4 bases from J, with 17 bases between. This CDR3 has 16 amino acids.

The chain links TRBV15 to TRBJ2-3; D gene uncertain. The germline CDR1 and CDR2 sequences are LNHNV and YYDKDF (reference sequence). V lost 0 bases, J lost 7 bases, and 5 bases lay in between. The CDR3 spans 12 residues. The CDR3 loop is CATSRDHNTQYF. The CDR3 coding sequence is TGTGCCACCAGCAGAGATCACAATACGCAGTATTTT.

The chain employs TRBV9 and TRBJ2-3; no firm D call. The germline V and J ends were trimmed by 3 bases and 6 bases, with 5 bases remaining between them. The V gene's germline CDR1 is SGDLS and CDR2 YYNGEE. This CDR3 region has 11 residues. CDR3 bases: TGTGCCAGCAGCGAGCCCGATACGCAGTATTTT. As protein: CASSEPDTQYF.

The chain joins TRBV2 to TRBJ1-4; 7 bases are a match to TRBD1. With V trimmed by 7 bases and J by 2 bases, 13 bases remained unmatched. The CDR3 loop spans 17 amino acids. The germline V gene encodes CDR1 SNHLY and CDR2 FYNNEI. CDR3 DNA: TGTGCCAGCAATCCCGGGACAGCCCGAGGGACTAATGAAAAACTGTTTTTT. Translated, it gives CASNPGTARGTNEKLFF.

The CDR3 sequence: CATSDGDRVGTGELFF. The CDR3 bases are TGTGCCACCAGTGATGGGGACAGGGTGGGCACCGGGGAGCTGTTTTTT. This chain joins TRBV24-1 and TRBJ2-2, with 9 bases fitting TRBD1. CDR1 and CDR2 from the germline V gene are KGHDR and SFDVKD. Germline trimming cut 3 bases from V and 4 bases from J; bases unmatched to any gene: 5. The CDR3 is 16 residues long.

The chain is built from TRBV7-8 and TRBJ1-4; D may be TRBD1 (5 bases). The CDR3 covers 16 residues. CDR1 is SGHVS, CDR2 FQNEAQ, per germline. Trimming took off 0 bases at V and 5 bases at J, with 13 bases between the two ends. DNA of the CDR3: TGTGCCAGCAGCTTAGCAGGGGCAGGCTTGAATGAAAAACTGTTTTTT. Translation gives CASSLAGAGLNEKLFF.

This clone has more than one count but fewer than ten. This chain uses TRBV2 with TRBJ2-3; a possible D gene is TRBD2 (5 bases). Trimming stripped 4 bases from V and 1 base from J, with 9 bases between. The CDR3 totals 14 residues. The germline V gene encodes CDR1 SNHLY and CDR2 FYNNEI. CDR3 protein: CASSGPRGTDTQYF. CDR3 sequence (DNA): TGTGCCAGCAGTGGGCCGCGGGGCACAGATACGCAGTATTTT.

This clone was seen once. The chain has TRBV5-1 and TRBJ2-5, with D perhaps TRBD2 (5 bases). Germline V gene lookup returns CDR1 SGHRS and CDR2 YFSETQ. The CDR3 covers 13 residues. V gave up 0 bases and J gave up 5 bases, with 8 bases separating them. CDR3 region: CASSLDRRETQYF. The DNA for the CDR3 is TGCGCCAGCAGCTTGGACCGGAGGGAGACCCAGTACTTC.

This chain joins TRBV12-1 and TRBJ2-7; whether TRBD1, the table's D call, matches the DNA was not checked. TRBV12-1 is shown as a pseudogene. The CDR3 consists of 13 residues. CDR3: CASSFTQDYEQYF. As DNA, the CDR3 is TGTGCCAGCAGCTTTACGCAGGATTACGAGCAGTACTTC.

The J gene is TRBJ2-7, the V gene TRBV18; no clear D gene. With 1 base removed from V and 1 base from J, the gap between germline ends came to 14 bases. This CDR3 is built from 16 residues. CDR1 and CDR2 (germline): KGHSH, LQKENI. This CDR3 is CASSPQSQQFSYEQYF. The CDR3 DNA reads TGTGCCAGCTCACCACAAAGCCAGCAATTTTCCTACGAGCAGTACTTC.

This clone was seen a handful of times. The rearrangement links TRBV4-1 to TRBJ2-1; 13 nucleotides match TRBD2. V gave up 0 bases and J gave up 2 bases; unmatched junction bases: 16. The CDR3 is 22 amino acids. Germline CDR1 and CDR2: MGHRA and YSYEKL. This chain's CDR3 is CASSQESLRGLAGRRTYNEQFF. As DNA, the CDR3 is TGCGCCAGCAGCCAAGAATCTCTTCGGGGACTAGCGGGGAGAAGGACCTACAATGAGCAGTTCTTC.

This clone was observed a few times. The chain couples TRBV2 to TRBJ1-3; D possibly corresponds to TRBD1 (5 bases). Germline V lookup: CDR1 SNHLY, CDR2 FYNNEI. The ends were cut back, 5 bases at V and 3 bases at J, with 8 bases in the middle. The CDR3 length is 13 residues. CDR3 protein: CASSMTVGNTIYF. The CDR3 DNA follows: TGTGCCAGCAGTATGACAGTTGGAAACACCATATATTTT.

CDR3 sequence (DNA): TGTGCCAGCAGCTTAGGGCCCAGAGGAAGCTCCTACAATGAGCAGTTCTTC. This codes for CASSLGPRGSSYNEQFF. The chain is built from TRBV11-2 and TRBJ2-1, with D unresolved. Trimming left V 1 base short and J 0 bases short, with 13 bases between. Germline-derived CDR1 and CDR2 are SGHAT and FQNNGV. This CDR3 region has 17 residues.

This sequence joins TRBV24-1 and TRBJ2-1; TRBD1 aligns across 7 bases. The V segment lost 4 bases and the J segment 0 bases; nucleotides outside the gene matches: 5. CDR3 size: 16 residues. Germline assignment: CDR1 KGHDR and CDR2 SFDVKD. CDR3 bases: TGTGCCACCAGTGAGAGGGGACAGAGCTCCTACAATGAGCAGTTCTTC. It is translated as CATSERGQSSYNEQFF.

The chain combines TRBV7-9 with TRBJ2-5; 9 positions agree with TRBD2. CDR3 length equals 15 residues. With 3 bases clipped from V and 5 bases from J, the junction kept 7 bases outside the gene matches. The germline V gene has CDR1 SEHNR and CDR2 FQNEAQ (reference sequence). In DNA, the CDR3 is TGTGCCAGCAGCTTGCCAGCGGGGGGCGGGGAGACCCAGTACTTC. This sequence encodes CASSLPAGGGETQYF.

The rearrangement joins TRBV10-3 to TRBJ1-6; 9 bases line up with TRBD1. This CDR3 comprises 14 residues. Per germline, CDR1 ENHRY and CDR2 SYGVKD. V gave up 6 bases and J gave up 10 bases; unmatched junction bases: 7. CDR3 residues: CAISVGTGRSPLHF. The CDR3 DNA reads as TGTGCCATCAGCGTAGGGACAGGGCGGTCACCCCTCCACTTT.

The genes are TRBV11-3 and TRBJ2-7; D ambiguous. Per the germline V gene, CDR1 is SGHNT and CDR2 is YENEEA. The CDR3 is 12 amino acids. Trimming pared 0 bases from V and 4 bases from J, leaving 4 bases between. The CDR3 nucleotides read TGTGCCAGCAGCTTAGATGGTTACGAGCAGTACTTC. Protein: CASSLDGYEQYF.

The chain recombines TRBV27 with TRBJ2-7, with 12 bases fitting TRBD1. The CDR3 is 16 residues long. Germline V gene data show CDR1 as MNHEY and CDR2 as SMNVEV (reference sequence). Germline trimming cut 6 bases from V and 4 bases from J; bases unmatched to any gene: 10. The CDR3 spells CASSPTGTGGWYEQYF. The CDR3 DNA follows: TGTGCCAGCAGCCCAACTGGGACAGGGGGCTGGTACGAGCAGTACTTC.